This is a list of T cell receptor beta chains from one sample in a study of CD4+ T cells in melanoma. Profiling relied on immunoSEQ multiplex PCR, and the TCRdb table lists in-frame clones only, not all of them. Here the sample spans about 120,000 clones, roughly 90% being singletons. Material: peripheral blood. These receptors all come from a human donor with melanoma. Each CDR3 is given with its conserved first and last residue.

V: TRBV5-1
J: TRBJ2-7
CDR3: CASSLTSGSYEQYF

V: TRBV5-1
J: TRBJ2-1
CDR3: CASSLETGRANEQFF

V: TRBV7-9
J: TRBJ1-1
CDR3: CASSLAGGSSEAFF

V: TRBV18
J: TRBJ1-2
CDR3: CASSPGSSNYGYTF

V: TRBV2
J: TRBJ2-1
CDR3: CASSNNRGNEQFF

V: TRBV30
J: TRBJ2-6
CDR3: CAWSGTSSGANVLTF

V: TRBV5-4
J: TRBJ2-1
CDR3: CASSNDRVYNEQFF

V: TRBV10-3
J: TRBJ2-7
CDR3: CAISEGPSGRSSYEQYF

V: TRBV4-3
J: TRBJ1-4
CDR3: CASSTVGINEKLFF

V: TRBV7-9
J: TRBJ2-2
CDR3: CASSSTGNTGELFF

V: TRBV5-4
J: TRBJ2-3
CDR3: CASSFYITSTDTQYF

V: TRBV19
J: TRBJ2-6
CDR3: CASSISGANVLTF

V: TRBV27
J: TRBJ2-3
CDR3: CASIQITDTQYF

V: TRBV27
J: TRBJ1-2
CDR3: CASSLRFRANYGYTF

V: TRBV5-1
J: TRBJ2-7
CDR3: CASNEQGYEQYF

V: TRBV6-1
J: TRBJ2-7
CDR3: CASSEARTSRSYEQYF

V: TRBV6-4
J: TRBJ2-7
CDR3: CAKIGAGGPYEQYF

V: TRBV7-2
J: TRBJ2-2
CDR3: CASSSTVNTGELFF

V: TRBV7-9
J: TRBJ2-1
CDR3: CASNHPRGPYNEQFF

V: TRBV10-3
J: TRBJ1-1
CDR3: CAISDRQNTEAFF

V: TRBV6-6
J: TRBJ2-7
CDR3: CASSHTSSYEQYF

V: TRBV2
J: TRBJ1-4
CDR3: CASSGNRDSEKLFF

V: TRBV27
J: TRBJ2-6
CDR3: CASSYRNTLSGANVLTF

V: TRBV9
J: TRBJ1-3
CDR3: CASSPRWDMSGNTIYF

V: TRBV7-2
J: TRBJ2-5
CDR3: CASSGDRGETQYF

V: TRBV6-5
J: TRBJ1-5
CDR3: CASSSSGENQPQHF

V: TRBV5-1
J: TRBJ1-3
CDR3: CASSLARGSGNTIYF

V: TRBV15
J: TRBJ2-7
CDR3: CATSREQIPGGPRYEQYF

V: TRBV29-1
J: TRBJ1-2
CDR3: CSVAVTGSNYGYTF

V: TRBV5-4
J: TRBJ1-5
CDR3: CASSVQGARNQPQHF

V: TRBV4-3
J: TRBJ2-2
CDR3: CASSQDGWFAGELFF

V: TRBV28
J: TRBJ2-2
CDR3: CASSRGGWDTGELFF

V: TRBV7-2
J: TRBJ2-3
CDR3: CASSLVASGVEDTQYF

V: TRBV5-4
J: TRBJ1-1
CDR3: CASSLDSTEAFF

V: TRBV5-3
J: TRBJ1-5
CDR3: CAPREQGGGGNQPQHF

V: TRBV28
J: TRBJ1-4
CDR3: CASSSPGQGSEKLFF

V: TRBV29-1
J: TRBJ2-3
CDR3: CSAPGMSTDTQYF